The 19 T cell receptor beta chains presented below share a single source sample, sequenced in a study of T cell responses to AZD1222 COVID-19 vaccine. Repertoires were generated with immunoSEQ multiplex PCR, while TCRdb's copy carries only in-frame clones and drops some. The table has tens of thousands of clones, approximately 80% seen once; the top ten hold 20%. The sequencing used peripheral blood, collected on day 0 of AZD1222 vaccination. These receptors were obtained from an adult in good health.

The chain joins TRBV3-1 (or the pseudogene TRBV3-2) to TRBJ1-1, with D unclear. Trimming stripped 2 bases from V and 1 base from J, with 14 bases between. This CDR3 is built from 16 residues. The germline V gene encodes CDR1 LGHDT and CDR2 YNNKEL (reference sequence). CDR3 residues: CASSQSWGQRNTEAFF. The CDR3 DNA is TGTGCCAGCAGCCAAAGTTGGGGTCAGCGGAACACTGAAGCTTTCTTT.

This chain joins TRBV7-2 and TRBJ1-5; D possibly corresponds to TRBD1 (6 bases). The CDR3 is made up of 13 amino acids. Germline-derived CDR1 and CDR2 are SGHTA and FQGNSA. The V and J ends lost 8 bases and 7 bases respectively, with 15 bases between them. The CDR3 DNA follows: TGTGCCAGCTCTGTCCAGGGGCGACAGCCCCAGCATTTT. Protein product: CASSVQGRQPQHF.

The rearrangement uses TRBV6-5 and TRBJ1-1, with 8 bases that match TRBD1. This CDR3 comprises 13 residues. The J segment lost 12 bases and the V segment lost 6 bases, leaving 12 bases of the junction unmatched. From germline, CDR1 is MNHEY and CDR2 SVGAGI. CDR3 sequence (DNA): TGTGCCAGCAGCCCCAGGGGGCAAGGTGGGACTTTCTTT. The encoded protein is CASSPRGQGGTFF.

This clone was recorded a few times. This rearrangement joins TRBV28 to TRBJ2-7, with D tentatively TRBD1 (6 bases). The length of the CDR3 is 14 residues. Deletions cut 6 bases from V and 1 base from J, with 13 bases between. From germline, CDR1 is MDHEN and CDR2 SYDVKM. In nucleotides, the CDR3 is TGTGCCAGCAGGGGGGCTAGTAGGTCCTACGAGCAGTACTTC. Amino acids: CASRGASRSYEQYF.

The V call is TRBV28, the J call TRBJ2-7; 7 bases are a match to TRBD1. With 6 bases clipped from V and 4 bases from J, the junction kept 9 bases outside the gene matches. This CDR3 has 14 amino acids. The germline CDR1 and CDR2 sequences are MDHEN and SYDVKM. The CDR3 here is CASSPAGGRYEQYF. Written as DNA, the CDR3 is TGTGCCAGCAGCCCAGCAGGGGGAAGGTACGAGCAGTACTTC.

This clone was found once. CDR3 coding DNA: TGTGCCAGCAGCCGTGGTAGGCAGAGTGACTATGGCTACACCTTC. Translated: CASSRGRQSDYGYTF. This chain joins TRBV5-6 and TRBJ1-2; unclear D gene. The CDR3 totals 15 residues. Per germline, CDR1 SGHDT and CDR2 YYEEEE. Trimming cost V 4 bases and J 3 bases, with 16 bases left between them.

The DNA of the CDR3 is TGCGCCAGCAGCTCAGGCTATGGCTACACCTTC. Residues: CASSSGYGYTF. V is TRBV4-1 and J is TRBJ1-2; no definite D call. V lost 5 bases and J lost 4, with 5 bases in between. The CDR3 loop spans 11 amino acids. The germline V gene has CDR1 MGHRA and CDR2 YSYEKL.

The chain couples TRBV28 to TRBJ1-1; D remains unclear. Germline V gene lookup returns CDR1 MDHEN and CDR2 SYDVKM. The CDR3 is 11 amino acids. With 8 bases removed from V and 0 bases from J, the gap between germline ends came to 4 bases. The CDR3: CASQVNTEAFF. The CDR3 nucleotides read TGTGCCAGCCAAGTGAACACTGAAGCTTTCTTT.

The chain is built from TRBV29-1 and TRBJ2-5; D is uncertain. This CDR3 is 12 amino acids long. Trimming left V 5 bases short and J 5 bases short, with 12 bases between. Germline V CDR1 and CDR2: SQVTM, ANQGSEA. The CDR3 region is CSVKGNTETQYF. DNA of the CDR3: TGCAGCGTTAAAGGGAACACTGAGACCCAGTACTTC.

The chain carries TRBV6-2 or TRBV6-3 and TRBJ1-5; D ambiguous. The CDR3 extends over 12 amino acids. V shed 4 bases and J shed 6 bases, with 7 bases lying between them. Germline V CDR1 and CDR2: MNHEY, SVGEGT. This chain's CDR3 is CASSSAGQPQHF. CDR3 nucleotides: TGTGCCAGCAGTTCGGCTGGTCAGCCCCAGCATTTT.

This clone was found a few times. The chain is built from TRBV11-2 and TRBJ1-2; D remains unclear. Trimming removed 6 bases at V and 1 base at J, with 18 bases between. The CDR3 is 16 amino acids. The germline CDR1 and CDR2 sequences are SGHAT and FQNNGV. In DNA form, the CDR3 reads TGTGCCAGCAGTTCGTTTGCGAGGGAGTTTAACTATGGCTACACCTTC. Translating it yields CASSSFAREFNYGYTF.

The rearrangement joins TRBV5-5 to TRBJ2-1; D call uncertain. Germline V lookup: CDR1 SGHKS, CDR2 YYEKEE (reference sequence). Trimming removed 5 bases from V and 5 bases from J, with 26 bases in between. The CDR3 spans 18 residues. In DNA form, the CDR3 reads TGTGCCAGCAGGTTTAGGTTCCTTGGGCAGGCCTTTCACAATGAGCAGTTCTTC. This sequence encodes CASRFRFLGQAFHNEQFF.

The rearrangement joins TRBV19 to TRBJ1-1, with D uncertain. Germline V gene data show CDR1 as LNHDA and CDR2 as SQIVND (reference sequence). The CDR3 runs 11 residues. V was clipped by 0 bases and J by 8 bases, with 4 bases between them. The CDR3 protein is CASSIEIEAFF. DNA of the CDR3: TGTGCCAGTAGTATAGAAATAGAAGCTTTCTTT.

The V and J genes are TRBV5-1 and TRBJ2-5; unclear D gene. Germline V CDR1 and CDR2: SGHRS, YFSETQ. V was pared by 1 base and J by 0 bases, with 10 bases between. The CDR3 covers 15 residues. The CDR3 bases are TGCGCCAGCAGCTTGCTCGGCCAGGACCAAGAGACCCAGTACTTC. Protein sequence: CASSLLGQDQETQYF.

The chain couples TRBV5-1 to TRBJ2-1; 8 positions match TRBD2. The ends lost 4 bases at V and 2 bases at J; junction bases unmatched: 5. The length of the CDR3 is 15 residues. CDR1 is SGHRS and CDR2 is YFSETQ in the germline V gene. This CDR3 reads CASSIAGPTYNEQFF. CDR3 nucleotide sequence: TGCGCCAGCAGCATAGCGGGGCCTACCTACAATGAGCAGTTCTTC.

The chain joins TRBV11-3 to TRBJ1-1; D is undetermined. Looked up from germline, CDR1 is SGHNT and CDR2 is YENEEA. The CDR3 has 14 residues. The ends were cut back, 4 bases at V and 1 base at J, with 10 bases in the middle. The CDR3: CASSYAQANTEAFF. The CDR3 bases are TGTGCCAGCAGCTACGCCCAGGCGAACACTGAAGCTTTCTTT.

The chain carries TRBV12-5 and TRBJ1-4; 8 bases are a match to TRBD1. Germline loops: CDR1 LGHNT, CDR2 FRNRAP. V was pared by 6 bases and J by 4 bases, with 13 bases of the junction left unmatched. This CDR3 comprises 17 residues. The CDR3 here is CASGRWGRGLGNEKLFF. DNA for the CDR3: TGTGCTAGTGGCCGTTGGGGCAGGGGGCTTGGTAATGAAAAACTGTTTTTT. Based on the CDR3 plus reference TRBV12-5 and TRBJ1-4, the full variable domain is DARVTQTPRHKVTEMGQEVTMRCQPILGHNTVFWYRQTMMQGLELLAYFRNRAPLDDSGMPKDRFSAEMPDATLATLKIQPSEPRDSAVYFCASGRWGRGLGNEKLFFGSGTQLSVL.

CDR3 sequence: CASSLAPRQGAEQYF. The CDR3 bases are TGTGCCAGCAGCTTAGCGCCTCGACAGGGAGCCGAGCAGTACTTC. The chain has TRBV7-6 and TRBJ2-7; 7 nucleotides agree with TRBD1. Germline CDR1 reads SGHVS; CDR2 reads FNYEAQ. The CDR3 length is 15 residues. The trim removed 0 bases at V and 6 bases at J, leaving 8 bases unmatched.

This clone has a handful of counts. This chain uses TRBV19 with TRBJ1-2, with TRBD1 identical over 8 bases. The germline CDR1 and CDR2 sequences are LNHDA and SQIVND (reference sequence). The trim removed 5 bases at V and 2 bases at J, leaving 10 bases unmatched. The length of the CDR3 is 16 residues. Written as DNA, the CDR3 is TGTGCCAGTAGTGTCTCCGGGACAGGACGCAACTATGGCTACACCTTC. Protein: CASSVSGTGRNYGYTF.